These T cell receptor beta chains were read from a single sample in a study of metastatic and nonmetastatic thyroid tumors. Via MiXCR, TCRdb re-called the PCR reads. The table shows 72,000 or so clones, with roughly 18% occurring only once. Sequences were obtained from blood. The receptors were gathered from a female donor with papillary thyroid cancer or a benign thyroid nodule (not recorded which). Some clones in this sample may be carry-over from other donors' samples. Each CDR3 is given with its conserved first and last residue. The D gene is left open where the match is weak. Clone size is given for some rows only: seen once, a few or many times, or a class if the clone is expanded.

>TRBJ1-1|TRBV6-1|many|.
TGTGCCAGCACCCCCCTATTGGGCAGAGAAACGAACACTGAAGCTTTCTTT
CASTPLLGRETNTEAFF
>TRBJ2-2|TRBV10-3|many|.
TGTGCCATCAGTGAGGGGGGGCAGACCGGGGAGCTGTTTTTT
CAISEGGQTGELFF
>TRBJ2-7|TRBV28|many|.
TGTGCCAGCAGTTTCTTAACCCCCTACGAGCAGTACTTC
CASSFLTPYEQYF
>TRBJ2-7|TRBV4-1|many|TRBD2
TGCGCCAGCAGCCAGAGTTTAGCGGGGAATCCCTACGAGCAGTACTTC
CASSQSLAGNPYEQYF
>TRBJ2-1|TRBV19|once|.
TGTGCCAGTAGTATAGGCCGACGACAGGACCTAACCTACAATGAGCAGTTCTTC
CASSIGRRQDLTYNEQFF
>TRBJ2-3|TRBV20-1|many|.
TGCAGTGCTAGAGTCCGGGGTGGGTTGGATACGCAGTATTTT
CSARVRGGLDTQYF
>TRBJ2-1|TRBV10-3|many|.
TGTGCCATCAAGGACCCGACGGACAATGAGCAGTTCTTC
CAIKDPTDNEQFF
>TRBJ1-2|TRBV15|many|.
TGTGCCACCAGCAGAGATCTACAGGGACATGGCTACACCTTC
CATSRDLQGHGYTF
>TRBJ2-1|TRBV25-1|many|.
TGTGCCAGCAGTGAAAGGGCGGGCAGGGGGGGAGGTGAGCAGTTCTTC
CASSERAGRGGGEQFF
>TRBJ1-2|TRBV6-1|.|.
TGTGCCAGCAGTCCAGGTTCTAACTATGGCTACACCTTC
CASSPGSNYGYTF
>TRBJ1-1|TRBV5-6|many|.
TGTGCCAGCAGCTTGGCCAACATGAACACTGAAGCTTTCTTT
CASSLANMNTEAFF
>TRBJ1-2|TRBV28|many|.
TGTGCCAGCAGTTTATTGAGGGCGAGGGAGGGCTACACCTTC
CASSLLRAREGYTF
>TRBJ1-5|TRBV24-1|few|.
TGTGCCACCAGTGATTCCTCCGGGGACAAGTATCAGCCCCAGCATTTT
CATSDSSGDKYQPQHF
>TRBJ1-2|TRBV5-5|many|.
TGTGCCAGCAGCTTGGGTCTTTATGATCGAGACTATGGCTACACCTTC
CASSLGLYDRDYGYTF
>TRBJ1-3|TRBV9|.|.
TGTGCCAGCAGCGTTTTAGACGCGAGCTCTGGAAACACCATATATTTT
CASSVLDASSGNTIYF
>TRBJ2-1|TRBV28|many|TRBD1
TGTGCCAGCAGTCCCGGGACAGGGGCGGTCAATGAGCAGTTCTTC
CASSPGTGAVNEQFF
>TRBJ1-1|TRBV11-2|.|.
TGTGCCAGCAGCTTAGGGGCCTCGGCGTGGATGAACACTGAAGCTTTCTTT
CASSLGASAWMNTEAFF
>TRBJ1-2|TRBV27|.|.
TGTGCCAGCAGTCTAACAGGGTATAGGGGCTACACCTTC
CASSLTGYRGYTF